Listed here is a single T cell receptor (beta chain). This specimen comes from a study of blood T cell repertoires in COVID-19. Study background: PBMCs, B-cell-depleted T cells, or T cells were the source of the cDNA or gDNA that made up the material.

Generated by immunoSEQ multiplex PCR, the TCRdb table keeps only in-frame clones and is missing some. The sample comprises about 180,000 clones, 80% to 90% of which are singletons, and roughly 12% rests with the top ten. This CDR3 comprises 15 residues. The V gene's germline CDR1 is LGHDT and CDR2 YNNKEL (reference sequence). V was trimmed by 1 base and J by 7 bases, leaving 11 bases between them. The chain recombines TRBV3-1 (or the pseudogene TRBV3-2) with TRBJ1-6; no reliable D call. The sample consisted of peripheral blood. The origin of this receptor is a woman of 80 years or more with COVID-19, enrolled during active disease. CDR3 loop: CASSQAREANSPLHF. CDR3 DNA: TGTGCCAGCAGCCAAGCCCGGGAGGCAAATTCACCCCTCCACTTT.